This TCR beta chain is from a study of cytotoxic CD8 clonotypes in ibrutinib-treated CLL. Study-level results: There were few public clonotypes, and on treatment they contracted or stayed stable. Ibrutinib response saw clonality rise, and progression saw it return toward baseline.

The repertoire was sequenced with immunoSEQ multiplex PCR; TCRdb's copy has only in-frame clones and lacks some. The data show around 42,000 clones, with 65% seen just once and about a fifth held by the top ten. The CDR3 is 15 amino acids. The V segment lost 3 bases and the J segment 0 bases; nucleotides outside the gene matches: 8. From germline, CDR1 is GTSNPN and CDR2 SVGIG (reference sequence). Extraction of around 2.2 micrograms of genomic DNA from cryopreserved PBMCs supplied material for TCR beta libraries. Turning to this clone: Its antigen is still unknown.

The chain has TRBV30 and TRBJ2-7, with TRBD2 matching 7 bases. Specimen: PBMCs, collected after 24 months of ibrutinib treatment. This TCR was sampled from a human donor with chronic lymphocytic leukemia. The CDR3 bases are TGTGCCTGGAGCCCGGGACTACTAAACTCCTACGAGCAGTACTTC. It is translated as CAWSPGLLNSYEQYF.